The rows below give T cell receptor beta chains drawn from one sample of a study of blood T cell repertoires in COVID-19. Clones were read by immunoSEQ multiplex PCR, and TCRdb kept only the in-frame ones, dropping some. The sample gives approximately 100,000 clones, 87% of which show up once; 4.5% is in the top ten. The sequencing input was peripheral blood. The receptor source for this set is a man in his 70s with acute or convalescent COVID-19. The CDR3 runs from the conserved cysteine through the conserved F or W. D genes are given only for firm matches. Some rows have no size entry. The others give once, few or many, or a class for an expanded clone.

TRBD2	.	TRBV3-1/TRBV3-2	TRBJ2-1	TGTGCCAGCAGCCAAGATTGGAGACTAAGCGGGGGCCGGAATGAGCAGTTCTTC	CASSQDWRLSGGRNEQFF
TRBD1	.	TRBV9	TRBJ1-4	TGTGCCAGCAGCCCCGGACAGGGGGCGTCTCCCAATGAAAAACTGTTTTTT	CASSPGQGASPNEKLFF
.	once	TRBV19	TRBJ1-3	TGTGCCAGTAGGCGGCTGGCGGACAGCTCTGGAAACACCATATATTTT	CASRRLADSSGNTIYF
.	.	TRBV11-1	TRBJ1-1	TGTGCCAGCAGCTTCGGGGTACGCACTGAAGCTTTCTTT	CASSFGVRTEAFF
.	.	TRBV4-1	TRBJ2-1	TGCGCCAGCAGCCAAGATTGGACAGCTTACAATGAGCAGTTCTTC	CASSQDWTAYNEQFF
.	.	TRBV23-1	TRBJ2-2	TGCGCCAGCAGTCAATCGTACGGGGATCCGAACACCGGGGAGCTGTTTTTT	CASSQSYGDPNTGELFF
TRBD1	.	TRBV28	TRBJ1-2	TGTGCCAGCAGGCTTACAGGGGGTTACCTGATTAACTATGGCTACACCTTC	CASRLTGGYLINYGYTF
.	.	TRBV27	TRBJ1-6	TGTGCCAGCACCACCCAGGGATTCTATAATTCACCCCTCCACTTT	CASTTQGFYNSPLHF
.	.	TRBV6-5	TRBJ1-2	TGTGCCAGCAGTTACTCTTCGGGTCCAGTCAGAGGTGGCTACACCTTC	CASSYSSGPVRGGYTF
.	.	TRBV7-8	TRBJ1-3	TGTGCCAGCAGTTCCCGGGTCTCTGGAAACACCATATATTTT	CASSSRVSGNTIYF
.	.	TRBV11-2	TRBJ1-4	TGTGCCAGCAGCTTCTCGACAGCCATCAATGAAAAACTGTTTTTT	CASSFSTAINEKLFF
TRBD1	once	TRBV5-4	TRBJ2-3	TGTGCCAGCAGCTCCGGGACAGGATACACAGATACGCAGTATTTT	CASSSGTGYTDTQYF
TRBD1	.	TRBV5-4	TRBJ2-3	TGTGCCAGCAGCGGACGACAGGGGGCGAGGACAGATACGCAGTATTTT	CASSGRQGARTDTQYF
.	.	TRBV7-2	TRBJ2-5	TGTGCCAGCAGCTTAGCAGGGGTGGATGGAGAGACCCAGTACTTC	CASSLAGVDGETQYF
.	.	TRBV3-1/TRBV3-2	TRBJ2-2	TGTGCCAGCAGCCCGGGGATGAACACCGGGGAGCTGTTTTTT	CASSPGMNTGELFF
TRBD2	.	TRBV9	TRBJ2-5	TGTGCCAGCAGCGTAGGGGGACTAGCGCAAGAGACCCAGTACTTC	CASSVGGLAQETQYF
TRBD2	.	TRBV14	TRBJ2-3	TGTGCCAGCAGCCAAGATTTGTCGGGGGGGTTCGTCCTCACAGATACGCAGTATTTT	CASSQDLSGGFVLTDTQYF
.	.	TRBV7-9	TRBJ2-1	TGTGCCAGCAGCTCGGCCAGAGGTGACAATGAGCAGTTCTTC	CASSSARGDNEQFF
TRBD1	.	TRBV2	TRBJ1-2	TGTGCCAGCAGTCGGGACAGTTCGTATGGCTACACCTTC	CASSRDSSYGYTF
.	.	TRBV10-3	TRBJ2-5	TGTGCCATCAGTGAGTCCGGAGGGACAGAGACCCAGTACTTC	CAISESGGTETQYF
TRBD1	.	TRBV5-1	TRBJ1-2	TGCGCCAGCAGCTTGGGACAGGGGGCGCCTGGCTACACCTTC	CASSLGQGAPGYTF
TRBD1	.	TRBV19	TRBJ1-5	TGTGCCAGTAGTATAGGTCCGGGACAGGTATATAGCAATCAGCCCCAGCATTTT	CASSIGPGQVYSNQPQHF
TRBD1	.	TRBV25-1	TRBJ1-6	TGTGCCAGCAGAGGCCCTCCGGGACAGGCTTATAATTCACCCCTCCACTTT	CASRGPPGQAYNSPLHF
TRBD1	.	TRBV5-6	TRBJ1-1	TGTGCCAGCAGCTACAGGGGAGGGAACACTGAAGCTTTCTTT	CASSYRGGNTEAFF
TRBD1	few	TRBV7-9	TRBJ1-5	TGTGCCAGCAGCCTCGGGACAGGCAATCAGCCCCAGCATTTT	CASSLGTGNQPQHF
TRBD1	.	TRBV13	TRBJ1-6	TGTGCCAGCAGCTTTGGGACAGGGGGCTCGTATAATTCACCCCTCCACTTT	CASSFGTGGSYNSPLHF
TRBD2	once	TRBV3-1/TRBV3-2	TRBJ2-3	TGTGCCAGCAGCCGGACTAGGGATACGCAGTATTTT	CASSRTRDTQYF
TRBD1	.	TRBV9	TRBJ1-3	TGTGCCAGCAGCTTAAATATACCGGGACAGGGGCTTGGAAACACCATATATTTT	CASSLNIPGQGLGNTIYF
TRBD1	.	TRBV5-1	TRBJ1-2	TGCGCCAGCAGCTTGGAGGGACAGGGGTATGGCTACACCTTC	CASSLEGQGYGYTF
.	.	TRBV6-1	TRBJ2-6	TGTGCCAGCAGTGGAGCACAGGGATCCGGTGCTGGGGCCAACGTCCTGACTTTC	CASSGAQGSGAGANVLTF
.	.	TRBV5-1	TRBJ1-2	TGCGCCAGCAGCCGAGAGCAGGGGTCCTATGGCTACACCTTC	CASSREQGSYGYTF
.	once	TRBV7-2	TRBJ1-1	TGTGCCAGCAGCTTAGATAACAGGATGGTTGAAGCTTTCTTT	CASSLDNRMVEAFF
TRBD1	.	TRBV2	TRBJ1-1	TGTGCCAGCAGCCGACAGGGGAACACTGAAGCTTTCTTT	CASSRQGNTEAFF
.	.	TRBV28	TRBJ1-2	TGTGCCAGCATTTCGGCGGAAGCTGGTTATGGCTACACCTTC	CASISAEAGYGYTF
TRBD1	few	TRBV15	TRBJ2-3	TGTGCCACCAGCAGTGAAACCATTACAGGGGGGATGCAGTATTTT	CATSSETITGGMQYF
.	.	TRBV3-1/TRBV3-2	TRBJ1-5	TGTGCCAGCAGCCAAGCGGGGGAGCCAAGCAATCAGCCCCAGCATTTT	CASSQAGEPSNQPQHF
TRBD1	.	TRBV7-6	TRBJ2-5	TGTGCCAGCAGCTCCTTACCGGGACAGTTGTCTTTGGAGACCCAGTACTTC	CASSSLPGQLSLETQYF
.	few	TRBV28	TRBJ1-2	TGTGCCAGCGGGGGGATCTTTGGGTATGGCTACACCTTC	CASGGIFGYGYTF
TRBD2	once	TRBV5-1	TRBJ2-5	TGCGCCAGCAGCTCCTCTATACTAGCGGGTAGTGAGACCCAGTACTTC	CASSSSILAGSETQYF
.	.	TRBV2	TRBJ1-1	TGTGCCAGCAGTACAATAACAGGAACCCAAAAAGCTTTCTTT	CASSTITGTQKAFF
.	.	TRBV7-8	TRBJ2-2	TGTGCCAGCAGCTCTAGCAGGCTGGCCGGGGAGCTGTTTTTT	CASSSSRLAGELFF
TRBD1	.	TRBV5-1	TRBJ2-4	TGCGCCAGCAGCTTGGCCTCGGGGACAGGGGGAACGGACATTCAGTACTTC	CASSLASGTGGTDIQYF
.	few	TRBV28	TRBJ1-2	TGTGCCAGCAGCGCAGGTTTACGATCGCAGGGGCCTAACTATGGCTACACCTTC	CASSAGLRSQGPNYGYTF
.	.	TRBV6-5	TRBJ1-3	TGTGCCAGCAGTTACCGACCAGACAGCTCTGGAAACACCATATATTTT	CASSYRPDSSGNTIYF
TRBD1	.	TRBV19	TRBJ1-1	TGTGCCAGTAGTCCCAGGGACAGGAACACTGAAGCTTTCTTT	CASSPRDRNTEAFF
.	.	TRBV11-2	TRBJ1-1	TGTGCCAGCAGCTTAGAAAGCGCTCAGAAAGCTTTCTTT	CASSLESAQKAFF
.	.	TRBV4-2	TRBJ2-1	TGTGCCAGCAGCCAAGAGCGCAATGAGCAGTTCTTC	CASSQERNEQFF
.	.	TRBV5-1	TRBJ2-3	TGCGCCAGCAGCTTATCCGGGGGGCAAGTCCGGGCTACGCAGTATTTT	CASSLSGGQVRATQYF
.	.	TRBV7-9	TRBJ1-4	TGTGCCAGCAGCTCAGACCGAAACCGGGAGAATGAAAAACTGTTTTTT	CASSSDRNRENEKLFF
.	.	TRBV12-3/TRBV12-4	TRBJ1-2	TGTGCCAGCAGTACCACAGGGAACTATGGCTACACCTTC	CASSTTGNYGYTF
.	.	TRBV6-5	TRBJ2-2	TGTGCCAGCGAGGGCACCGGGGAGCTGTTTTTT	CASEGTGELFF
TRBD1	.	TRBV5-1	TRBJ2-5	TGCGCCAGCAGCTTGGTGCAGGGGGCTCGGGAGACCCAGTACTTC	CASSLVQGARETQYF
.	.	TRBV9	TRBJ1-2	TGTGCCAGCAGCCCGCCGGGAGGGTTCGGCTACACCTTC	CASSPPGGFGYTF